Below are 14 T cell receptor beta chains sequenced from a single sample in a study of OX40 agonist ivuxolimab in advanced cancers. Measured with immunoSEQ multiplex PCR; TCRdb has only the in-frame clones, and not every one. The table shows tens of thousands of clones, with roughly 81% occurring only once. Sequencing used CD4+ or CD8+ T cells sorted from blood, obtained in a trial of the OX40 agonist ivuxolimab. Receptors were obtained from an adult with an advanced solid tumor such as melanoma, head and neck, liver or kidney cancer.

This clone was seen only once. V is TRBV4-1 and J is TRBJ2-7, with D possibly TRBD1 on 8 matching bases. CDR1 MGHRA and CDR2 YSYEKL come from the germline V gene. Trimming pared 1 base from V and 3 bases from J, leaving 16 bases between. This CDR3 contains 16 residues. The CDR3 here is CASSQGGGQVLYEQYF. CDR3 DNA: TGCGCCAGCAGCCAAGGGGGGGGACAGGTCCTCTACGAGCAGTACTTC.

This sequence joins TRBV28 and TRBJ2-7; D gene unclear. This CDR3 comprises 13 residues. V lost 7 bases to trimming and J lost 3 bases, with 13 bases between them. Looked up from germline, CDR1 is MDHEN and CDR2 is SYDVKM. The DNA of the CDR3 is TGTGCCAGCACTCGCCCCCCAGGCTACGAGCAGTACTTC. Amino acid sequence: CASTRPPGYEQYF.

This sequence joins TRBV11-1 and TRBJ2-7, with TRBD1 matching over 8 bases. The CDR3 runs 14 residues. V shed 2 bases, J shed 6 bases, and the junction held 6 bases outside the gene matches. Germline values: CDR1 SGHAT, CDR2 FQDESV (reference sequence). CDR3 in amino acids: CASSLPDRAGEQYF. In nucleotides, the CDR3 is TGTGCCAGCAGCTTACCGGACAGGGCCGGCGAGCAGTACTTC.

This sequence joins TRBV11-2 and TRBJ2-7; 8 bases map to TRBD1. The CDR3 length is 15 residues. Germline V gives CDR1 SGHAT, CDR2 FQNNGV. V shed 1 base and J 3 bases; nucleotides not matched to a gene: 5. CDR3 protein: CASSLGTGRHYEQYF. In DNA form, the CDR3 reads TGTGCCAGCAGCTTAGGGACAGGGAGACACTACGAGCAGTACTTC.

The chain employs TRBV28 and TRBJ1-1; unclear D gene. The CDR3 is 12 residues long. CDR1 is MDHEN and CDR2 is SYDVKM in the germline V gene. V was clipped by 4 bases and J by 1 base, with 4 bases between them. This chain's CDR3 is CASSWTNTEAFF. The CDR3 DNA reads as TGTGCCAGCAGTTGGACGAACACTGAAGCTTTCTTT.

V gene TRBV5-1 combines with J gene TRBJ2-7; 7 bases align to TRBD1. V gave up 2 bases and J gave up 5 bases; unmatched junction bases: 13. Germline CDR1 and CDR2: SGHRS and YFSETQ. The CDR3 has 16 residues. In nucleotides, the CDR3 is TGCGCCAGCAGCTTCCTCCGACAGGGAACGAGGGACGAGCAGTACTTC. It yields the protein CASSFLRQGTRDEQYF.

The chain couples TRBV19 to TRBJ2-3; no reliable D call. Trimming cost V 2 bases and J 4 bases, with 7 bases left between them. The CDR3 sequence is 13 residues long. Looked up from germline, CDR1 is LNHDA and CDR2 is SQIVND (reference sequence). In nucleotides, the CDR3 is TGTGCCAGTAGTATAAAGTCCGCAGATACGCAGTATTTT. Amino acid sequence: CASSIKSADTQYF.

The gene calls are TRBV7-9 and TRBJ2-1; 7 bases match TRBD2. The CDR3 has 14 amino acids. CDR1 SEHNR and CDR2 FQNEAQ come from the germline V gene (reference sequence). Unmatched junction bases numbered 7, after V lost 2 bases and J lost 9 bases. The CDR3 coding sequence is TGTGCCAGCAGCTTAATGGCGGGAGCGACTGAGCAGTTCTTC. Encoded protein: CASSLMAGATEQFF. Together with reference TRBV7-9 and TRBJ2-1, the CDR3 gives the full variable domain: DTGVSQNPRHKITKRGQNVTFRCDPISEHNRLYWYRQTLGQGPEFLTYFQNEAQLEKSRLLSDRFSAERPKGSFSTLEIQRTEQGDSAMYLCASSLMAGATEQFFGPGTRLTVL.

The chain is built from TRBV9 and TRBJ2-1; 12 bases agree with TRBD2. This CDR3 is built from 15 residues. The ends lost 4 bases at V and 9 bases at J; junction bases unmatched: 8. CDR1 is SGDLS, CDR2 YYNGEE, per germline. This CDR3 reads CASSKGLAGEGEQFF. CDR3 DNA: TGTGCCAGCAGCAAGGGACTAGCGGGTGAGGGTGAGCAGTTCTTC.

This clone was observed once. This chain uses TRBV11-2 with TRBJ2-7; no definite D call. From germline, CDR1 is SGHAT and CDR2 FQNNGV. Trimming shortened V by 4 bases and J by 6 bases, and 13 bases separated the two germline ends. CDR3 size: 13 residues. The CDR3 DNA follows: TGTGCCAGCAGCTCCAAGGGTTTCCGCGAGCAGTACTTC. Protein sequence: CASSSKGFREQYF.

CDR3 nucleotides: TGTGCCACGCGGGGGGCGGGACAAATAAATCAGCCCCAGCATTTT. Translated: CATRGAGQINQPQHF. The chain recombines TRBV10-3 with TRBJ1-5, with D perhaps matching TRBD1 (6 bases). V was trimmed by 10 bases and J by 4 bases, leaving 20 bases between them. Per germline, CDR1 ENHRY and CDR2 SYGVKD. The CDR3 has 15 amino acids.

This chain uses TRBV15 with TRBJ1-4; D may be TRBD1 (5 bases). This CDR3 has 15 residues. Trimming shortened V by 5 bases and J by 10 bases, and 20 bases separated the two germline ends. Germline V lookup: CDR1 LNHNV, CDR2 YYDKDF (reference sequence). CDR3 region: CATSALDSRRGKLFF. Here the CDR3 DNA reads TGTGCCACCAGCGCCTTAGACTCGAGGAGGGGAAAACTGTTTTTT.

This clone was observed a handful of times. The V call is TRBV18, the J call TRBJ2-3, with a possible D match to TRBD2 (5 bases). The germline V and J ends were trimmed by 5 bases and 1 base, with 16 bases remaining between them. The CDR3 has 16 residues. Germline V gives CDR1 KGHSH, CDR2 LQKENI. CDR3 DNA sequence: TGTGCCAGCTCATTTGATGCGCCCGGGGGCACAGATACGCAGTATTTT. Amino acid sequence: CASSFDAPGGTDTQYF.

The chain uses TRBV28 and TRBJ1-6, with D tentatively TRBD1 (6 bases). CDR1 MDHEN and CDR2 SYDVKM come from the germline V gene. CDR3 length: 14 residues. Trimming stripped 8 bases from V and 10 bases from J, with 18 bases between. In DNA form, the CDR3 reads TGTGCCAGCCGCTCCGCAGGGGATGGGTCACCCCTCCACTTT. Encoded protein: CASRSAGDGSPLHF. Complete variable domain (other parts from reference TRBV28 and TRBJ1-6): DVKVTQSSRYLVKRTGEKVFLECVQDMDHENMFWYRQDPGLGLRLIYFSYDVKMKEKGDIPEGYSVSREKKERFSLILESASTNQTSMYLCASRSAGDGSPLHFGNGTRLTVT.